This section outlines one T cell receptor (beta chain) sequence together with its context. V dropped 5 bases and J dropped 2 bases, with 13 bases sitting between them. The CDR3 spans 15 residues. The germline V gene has CDR1 SGHVS and CDR2 FNYEAQ. Using immunoSEQ multiplex PCR, the repertoire was profiled, and TCRdb retains in-frame clones only, with some absent. The data show roughly 60,000 clones, with 78% seen just once and 25% held by the top ten. This entry is derived from a study of blood T cell repertoires in COVID-19. Study-wide context: In each case, the material was cDNA or gDNA derived from T cells, B-cell-depleted T cells, or PBMCs.

The TCR was taken from a human donor in a cohort sampled during active COVID-19. The source material was peripheral blood. The chain carries TRBV7-6 and TRBJ1-5; D possibly corresponds to TRBD1 (5 bases). CDR3 amino acids: CASSPVGGGNQPQHF. In nucleotides, the CDR3 is TGTGCCAGCAGCCCCGTCGGGGGGGGCAATCAGCCCCAGCATTTT.